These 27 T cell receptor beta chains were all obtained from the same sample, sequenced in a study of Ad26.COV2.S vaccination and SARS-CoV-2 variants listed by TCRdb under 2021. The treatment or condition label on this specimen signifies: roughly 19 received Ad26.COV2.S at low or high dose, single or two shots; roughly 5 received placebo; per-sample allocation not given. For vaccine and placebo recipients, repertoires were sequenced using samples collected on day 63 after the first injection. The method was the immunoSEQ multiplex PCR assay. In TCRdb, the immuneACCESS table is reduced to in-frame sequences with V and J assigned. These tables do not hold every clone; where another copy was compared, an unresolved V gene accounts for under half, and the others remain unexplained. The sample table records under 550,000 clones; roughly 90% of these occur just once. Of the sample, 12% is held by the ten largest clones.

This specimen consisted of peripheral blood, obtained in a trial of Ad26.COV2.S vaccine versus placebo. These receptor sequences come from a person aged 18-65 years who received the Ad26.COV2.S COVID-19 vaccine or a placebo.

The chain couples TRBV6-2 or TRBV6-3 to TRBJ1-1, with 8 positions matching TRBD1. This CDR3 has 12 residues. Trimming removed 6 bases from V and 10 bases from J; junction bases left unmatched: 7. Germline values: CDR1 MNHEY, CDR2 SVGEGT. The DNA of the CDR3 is TGTGCCAGCAGCCGAGGACAGGGAGGAGCTTTCTTT. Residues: CASSRGQGGAFF.

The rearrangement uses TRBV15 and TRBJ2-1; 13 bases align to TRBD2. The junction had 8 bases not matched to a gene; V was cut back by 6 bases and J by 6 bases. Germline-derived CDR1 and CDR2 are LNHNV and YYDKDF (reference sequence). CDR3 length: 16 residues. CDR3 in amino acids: CATRPMGLAGRNEQFF. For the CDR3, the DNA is TGTGCCACCAGACCAATGGGACTAGCGGGGCGCAATGAGCAGTTCTTC.

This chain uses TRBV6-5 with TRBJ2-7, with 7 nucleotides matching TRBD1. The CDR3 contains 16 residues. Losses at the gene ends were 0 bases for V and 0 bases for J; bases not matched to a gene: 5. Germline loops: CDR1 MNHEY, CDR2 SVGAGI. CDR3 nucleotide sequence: TGTGCCAGCAGTTACTCGACAGGGACATTCTCCTACGAGCAGTACTTC. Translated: CASSYSTGTFSYEQYF.

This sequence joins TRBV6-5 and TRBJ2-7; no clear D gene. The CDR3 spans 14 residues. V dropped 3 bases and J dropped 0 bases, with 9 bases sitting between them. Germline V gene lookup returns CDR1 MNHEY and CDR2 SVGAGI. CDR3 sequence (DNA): TGTGCCAGCAGTTATACACCGAGCTCCTACGAGCAGTACTTC. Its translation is CASSYTPSSYEQYF.

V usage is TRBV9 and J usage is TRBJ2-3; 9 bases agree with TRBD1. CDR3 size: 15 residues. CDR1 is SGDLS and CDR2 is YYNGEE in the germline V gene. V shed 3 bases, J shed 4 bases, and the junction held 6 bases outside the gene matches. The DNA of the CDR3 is TGTGCCAGCAGCGCAGCCGGACAGGGGCCAGATACGCAGTATTTT. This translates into CASSAAGQGPDTQYF. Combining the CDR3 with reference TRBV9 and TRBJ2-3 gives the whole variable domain DSGVTQTPKHLITATGQRVTLRCSPRSGDLSVYWYQQSLDQGLQFLIQYYNGEERAKGNILERFSAQQFPDLHSELNLSSLELGDSALYFCASSAAGQGPDTQYFGPGTRLTVL.

The CDR3 loop reads CASEGGEEFF. As DNA, the CDR3 is TGTGCCAGCGAGGGGGGGGAGGAGTTCTTC. The chain joins TRBV25-1 to TRBJ2-1; TRBD2 might be the D (7 bases). V lost 8 bases and J lost 14, with 13 bases in between. Germline-derived CDR1 and CDR2 are MGHDK and SYGVNS. This CDR3 is 10 amino acids long. Full variable domain (rest looked up from reference TRBV25-1 and TRBJ2-1): EADIYQTPRYLVIGTGKKITLECSQTMGHDKMYWYQQDPGMELHLIHYSYGVNSTEKGDLSSESTVSRIRTEHFPLTLESARPSHTSQYLCASEGGEEFFGPGTRLTVL.

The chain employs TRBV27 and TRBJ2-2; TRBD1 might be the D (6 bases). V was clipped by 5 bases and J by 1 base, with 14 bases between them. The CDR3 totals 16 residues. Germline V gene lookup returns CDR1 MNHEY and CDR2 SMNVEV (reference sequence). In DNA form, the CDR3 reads TGTGCCAGCAGTCGTTTCACAGGGTTGAACACCGGGGAGCTGTTTTTT. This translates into CASSRFTGLNTGELFF.

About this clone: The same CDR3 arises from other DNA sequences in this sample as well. DNA of the CDR3: TGTGCCAGCAGCCAGGGGGGCCAGCCCCAGCATTTT. This sequence encodes CASSQGGQPQHF. The rearrangement links TRBV3-1 (or the pseudogene TRBV3-2) to TRBJ1-5; perhaps TRBD1 as D (6 bases). The CDR3 extends over 12 amino acids. Germline V gene sequence: CDR1 LGHDT, CDR2 YNNKEL (reference sequence). Trimming took 3 bases from V and 7 from J, leaving 7 bases between them.

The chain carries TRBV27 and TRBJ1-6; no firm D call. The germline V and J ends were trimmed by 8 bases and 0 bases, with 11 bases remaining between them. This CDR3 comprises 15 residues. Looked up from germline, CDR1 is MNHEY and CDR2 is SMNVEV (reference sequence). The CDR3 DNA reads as TGTGCCAGCCGTCTGGGCAGCTCCTATAATTCACCCCTCCACTTT. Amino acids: CASRLGSSYNSPLHF.

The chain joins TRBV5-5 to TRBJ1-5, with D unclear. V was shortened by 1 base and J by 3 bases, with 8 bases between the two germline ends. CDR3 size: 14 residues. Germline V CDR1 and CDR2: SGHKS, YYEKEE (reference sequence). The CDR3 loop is CASSLWQNNQPQHF. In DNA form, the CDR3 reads TGTGCCAGCAGCTTGTGGCAGAACAATCAGCCCCAGCATTTT.

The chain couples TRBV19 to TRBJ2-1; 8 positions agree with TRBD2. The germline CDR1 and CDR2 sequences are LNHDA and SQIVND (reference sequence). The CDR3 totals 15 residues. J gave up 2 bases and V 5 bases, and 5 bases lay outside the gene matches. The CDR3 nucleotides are TGTGCCAGTAGTCAGTCGCGGGGGGCCTACAATGAGCAGTTCTTC. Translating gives CASSQSRGAYNEQFF.

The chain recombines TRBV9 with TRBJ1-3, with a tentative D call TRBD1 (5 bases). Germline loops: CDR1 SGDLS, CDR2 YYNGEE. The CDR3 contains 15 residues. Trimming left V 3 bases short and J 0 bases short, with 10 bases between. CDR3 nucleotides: TGTGCCAGCAGCGCCGGACAAGACTCTGGAAACACCATATATTTT. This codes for CASSAGQDSGNTIYF.

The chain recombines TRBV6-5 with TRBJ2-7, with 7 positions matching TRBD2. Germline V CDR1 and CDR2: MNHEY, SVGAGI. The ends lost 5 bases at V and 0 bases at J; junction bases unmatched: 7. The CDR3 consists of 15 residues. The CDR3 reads CASSPTSVSSYEQYF. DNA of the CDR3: TGTGCCAGCAGTCCCACTAGCGTGAGCTCCTACGAGCAGTACTTC.

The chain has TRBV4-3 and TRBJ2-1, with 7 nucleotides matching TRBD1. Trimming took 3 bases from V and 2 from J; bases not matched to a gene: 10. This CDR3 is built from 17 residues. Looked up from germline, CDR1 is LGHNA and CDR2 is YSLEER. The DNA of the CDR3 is TGCGCCAGCAGCCACAACAGCGCAGGGACAGCCTACAATGAGCAGTTCTTC. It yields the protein CASSHNSAGTAYNEQFF.

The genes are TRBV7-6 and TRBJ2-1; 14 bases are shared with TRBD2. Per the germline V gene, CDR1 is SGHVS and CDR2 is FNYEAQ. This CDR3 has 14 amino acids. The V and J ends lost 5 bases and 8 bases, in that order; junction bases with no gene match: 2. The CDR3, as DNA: TGTGCCAGCAGCCCGGGACTAGCGGGAGATGAGCAGTTCTTC. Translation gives CASSPGLAGDEQFF.

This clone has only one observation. The CDR3 DNA reads TGCGCCAGCAGCCAAGATCTTATAGCGGGAGTTAGGGATACGCAGTATTTT. The encoded protein is CASSQDLIAGVRDTQYF. The V gene is TRBV4-3, the J gene TRBJ2-3, with 9 nucleotides matching TRBD2. This CDR3 comprises 17 residues. The J segment lost 6 bases and the V segment lost 0 bases, leaving 10 bases of the junction unmatched. Germline values: CDR1 LGHNA, CDR2 YSLEER.

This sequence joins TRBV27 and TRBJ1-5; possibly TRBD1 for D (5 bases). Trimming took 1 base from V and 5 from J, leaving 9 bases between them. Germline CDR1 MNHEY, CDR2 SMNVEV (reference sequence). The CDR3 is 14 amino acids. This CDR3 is CASSLFSGYQPQHF. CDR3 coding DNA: TGTGCCAGCAGTTTATTCTCAGGGTATCAGCCCCAGCATTTT.

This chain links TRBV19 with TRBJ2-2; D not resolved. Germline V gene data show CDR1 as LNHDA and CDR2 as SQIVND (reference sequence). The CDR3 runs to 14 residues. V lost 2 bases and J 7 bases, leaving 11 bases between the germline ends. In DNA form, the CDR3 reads TGTGCCAGTAGTATAAGTGGGGTTGTCGGGGAGCTGTTTTTT. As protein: CASSISGVVGELFF.

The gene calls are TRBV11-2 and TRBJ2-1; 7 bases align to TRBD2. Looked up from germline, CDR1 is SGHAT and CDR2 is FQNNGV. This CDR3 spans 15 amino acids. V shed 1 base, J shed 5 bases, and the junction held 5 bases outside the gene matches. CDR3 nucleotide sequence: TGTGCCAGCAGCTTAGGGGCCGGGACTAACAATGAGCAGTTCTTC. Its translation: CASSLGAGTNNEQFF. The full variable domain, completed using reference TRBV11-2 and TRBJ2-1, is EAGVAQSPRYKIIEKRQSVAFWCNPISGHATLYWYQQILGQGPKLLIQFQNNGVVDDSQLPKDRFSAERLKGVDSTLKIQPAKLEDSAVYLCASSLGAGTNNEQFFGPGTRLTVL.

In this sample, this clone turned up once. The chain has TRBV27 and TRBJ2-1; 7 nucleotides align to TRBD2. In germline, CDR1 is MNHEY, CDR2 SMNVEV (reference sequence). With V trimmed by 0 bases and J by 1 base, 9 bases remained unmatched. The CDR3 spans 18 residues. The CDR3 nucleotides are TGTGCCAGCAGTTTATCTGCGGGAGTGGGGTTGTCCTACAATGAGCAGTTCTTC. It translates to CASSLSAGVGLSYNEQFF.

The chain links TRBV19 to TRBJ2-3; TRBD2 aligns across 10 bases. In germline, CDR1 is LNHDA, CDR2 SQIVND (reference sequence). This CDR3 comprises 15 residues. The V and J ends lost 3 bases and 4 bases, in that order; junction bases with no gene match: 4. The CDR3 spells CASSMASGSADTQYF. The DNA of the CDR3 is TGTGCCAGTAGTATGGCTAGCGGGAGTGCAGATACGCAGTATTTT.

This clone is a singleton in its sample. The DNA of the CDR3 is TGTGCCAGCAGCGTAGGACTAGCGGGAATGAATGAGCAGTTCTTC. Its translation is CASSVGLAGMNEQFF. This rearrangement joins TRBV9 to TRBJ2-1, with 11 bases lining up with TRBD2. Germline V lookup: CDR1 SGDLS, CDR2 YYNGEE. This CDR3 has 15 residues. The V gene end was trimmed by 0 bases and the J gene end by 7 bases; junction bases not matched to a gene: 3.

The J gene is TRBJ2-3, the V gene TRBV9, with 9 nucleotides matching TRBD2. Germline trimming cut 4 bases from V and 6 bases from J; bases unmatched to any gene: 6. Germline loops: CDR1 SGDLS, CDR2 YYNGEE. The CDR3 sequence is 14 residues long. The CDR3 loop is CASSISGRTDTQYF. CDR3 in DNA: TGTGCCAGCAGCATTAGCGGGAGAACGGATACGCAGTATTTT.

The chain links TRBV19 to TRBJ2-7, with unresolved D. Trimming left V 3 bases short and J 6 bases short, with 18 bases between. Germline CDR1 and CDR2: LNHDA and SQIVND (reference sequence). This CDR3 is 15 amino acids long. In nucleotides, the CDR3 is TGTGCCAGTAGTATTATCGGTCACACGGGTTCCGAGCAGTACTTC. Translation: CASSIIGHTGSEQYF.

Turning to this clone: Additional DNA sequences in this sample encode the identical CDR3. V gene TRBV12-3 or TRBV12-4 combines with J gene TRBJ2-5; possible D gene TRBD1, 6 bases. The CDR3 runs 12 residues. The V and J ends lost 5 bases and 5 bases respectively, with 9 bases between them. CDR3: CASSPTGETQYF. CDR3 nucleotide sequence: TGTGCCAGCAGTCCTACAGGGGAGACCCAGTACTTC.

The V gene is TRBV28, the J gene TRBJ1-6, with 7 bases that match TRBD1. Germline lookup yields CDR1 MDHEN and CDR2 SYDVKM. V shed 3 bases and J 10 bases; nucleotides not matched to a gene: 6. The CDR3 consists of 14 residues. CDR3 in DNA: TGTGCCAGCAGTTTTGGGCAGGGGGACTCACCCCTCCACTTT. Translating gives CASSFGQGDSPLHF.

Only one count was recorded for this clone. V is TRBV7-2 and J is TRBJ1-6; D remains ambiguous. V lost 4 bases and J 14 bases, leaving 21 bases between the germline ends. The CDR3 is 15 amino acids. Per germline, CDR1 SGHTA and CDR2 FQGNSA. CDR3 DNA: TGTGCCAGCAGCTCAAACGGTGTGGGCTTAGGAGCCCTCCACTTT. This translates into CASSSNGVGLGALHF. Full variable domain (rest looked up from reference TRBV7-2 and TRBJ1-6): GAGVSQSPSNKVTEKGKDVELRCDPISGHTALYWYRQSLGQGLEFLIYFQGNSAPDKSGLPSDRFSAERTGGSVSTLTIQRTQQEDSAVYLCASSSNGVGLGALHFGNGTRLTVT.